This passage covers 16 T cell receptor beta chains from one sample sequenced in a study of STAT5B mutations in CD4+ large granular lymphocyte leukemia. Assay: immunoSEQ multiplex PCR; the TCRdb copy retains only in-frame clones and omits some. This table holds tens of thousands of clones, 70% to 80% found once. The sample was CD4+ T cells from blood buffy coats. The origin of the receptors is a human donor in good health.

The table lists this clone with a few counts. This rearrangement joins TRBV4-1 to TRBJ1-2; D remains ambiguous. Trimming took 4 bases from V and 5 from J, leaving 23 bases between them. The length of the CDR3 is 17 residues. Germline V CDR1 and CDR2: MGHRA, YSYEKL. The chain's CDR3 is CASSRIQPGILRYGYTF. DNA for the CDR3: TGCGCCAGCAGCCGCATACAACCGGGGATTCTTCGGTATGGCTACACCTTC.

CDR3 protein: CASSTSQISTNEKLFF. CDR3 nucleotide sequence: TGTGCCAGTAGTACTTCACAGATTTCAACTAATGAAAAACTGTTTTTT. V usage is TRBV19 and J usage is TRBJ1-4; D gene ambiguous. This CDR3 has 16 amino acids. The ends were cut back, 4 bases at V and 0 bases at J, with 12 bases in the middle. Germline loops: CDR1 LNHDA, CDR2 SQIVND (reference sequence).

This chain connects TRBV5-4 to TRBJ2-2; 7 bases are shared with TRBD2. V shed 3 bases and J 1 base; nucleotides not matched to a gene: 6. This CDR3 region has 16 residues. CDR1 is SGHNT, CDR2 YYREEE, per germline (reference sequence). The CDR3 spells CASSWGVAGNTGELFF. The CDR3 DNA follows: TGTGCCAGCAGCTGGGGGGTAGCGGGGAACACCGGGGAGCTGTTTTTT.

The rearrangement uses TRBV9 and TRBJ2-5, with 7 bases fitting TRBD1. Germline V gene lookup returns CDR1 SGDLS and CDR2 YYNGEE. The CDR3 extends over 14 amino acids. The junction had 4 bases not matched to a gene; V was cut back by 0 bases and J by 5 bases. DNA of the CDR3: TGTGCCAGCAGCGTAGGACAGGGCGAGGAGACCCAGTACTTC. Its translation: CASSVGQGEETQYF.

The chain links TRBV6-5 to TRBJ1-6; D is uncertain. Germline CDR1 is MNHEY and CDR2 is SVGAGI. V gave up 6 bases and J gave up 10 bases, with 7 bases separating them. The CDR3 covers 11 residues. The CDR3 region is CASRLQSPLHF. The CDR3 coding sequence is TGTGCCAGCAGATTACAGTCACCCCTCCACTTT.

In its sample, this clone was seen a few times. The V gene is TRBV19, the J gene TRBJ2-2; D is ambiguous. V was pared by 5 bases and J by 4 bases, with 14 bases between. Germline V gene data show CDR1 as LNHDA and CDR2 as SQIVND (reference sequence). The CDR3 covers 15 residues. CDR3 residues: CASSLRHLSTGELFF. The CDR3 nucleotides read TGTGCCAGTAGTCTCCGACACCTATCCACCGGGGAGCTGTTTTTT.

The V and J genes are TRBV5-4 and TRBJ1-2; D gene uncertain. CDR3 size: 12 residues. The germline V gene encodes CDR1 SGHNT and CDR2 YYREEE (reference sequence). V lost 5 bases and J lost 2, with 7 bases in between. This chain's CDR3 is CASRSYNYGYTF. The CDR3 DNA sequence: TGTGCCAGCAGATCCTACAACTATGGCTACACCTTC.

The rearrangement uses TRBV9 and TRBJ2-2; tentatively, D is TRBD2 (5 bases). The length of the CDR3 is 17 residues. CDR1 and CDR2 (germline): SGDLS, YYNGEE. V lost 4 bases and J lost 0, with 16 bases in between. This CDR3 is CASSPLISGANTGELFF. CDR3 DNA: TGTGCCAGCAGCCCTCTAATTTCCGGGGCGAACACCGGGGAGCTGTTTTTT. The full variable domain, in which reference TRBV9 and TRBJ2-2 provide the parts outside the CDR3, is DSGVTQTPKHLITATGQRVTLRCSPRSGDLSVYWYQQSLDQGLQFLIQYYNGEERAKGNILERFSAQQFPDLHSELNLSSLELGDSALYFCASSPLISGANTGELFFGEGSRLTVL.

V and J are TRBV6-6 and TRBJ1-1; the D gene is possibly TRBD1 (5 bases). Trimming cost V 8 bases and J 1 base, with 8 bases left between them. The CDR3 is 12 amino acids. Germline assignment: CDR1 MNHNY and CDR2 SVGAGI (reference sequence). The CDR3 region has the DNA TGTGCCAGCGGGACGGGGAACACTGAAGCTTTCTTT. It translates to CASGTGNTEAFF.

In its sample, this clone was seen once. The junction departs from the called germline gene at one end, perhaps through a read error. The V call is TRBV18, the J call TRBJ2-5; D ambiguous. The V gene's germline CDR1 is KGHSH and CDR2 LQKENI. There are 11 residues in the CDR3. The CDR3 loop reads CASSREEIQYF. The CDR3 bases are TGTGCCAGCTCGCGAGAGGAGATCCAGTACTTC.

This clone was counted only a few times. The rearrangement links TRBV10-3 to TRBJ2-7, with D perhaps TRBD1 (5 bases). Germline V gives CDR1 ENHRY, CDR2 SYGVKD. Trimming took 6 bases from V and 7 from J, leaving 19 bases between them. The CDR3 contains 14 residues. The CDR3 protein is CAISPAWQGGEQYV. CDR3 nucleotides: TGTGCCATCAGCCCCGCCTGGCAGGGTGGTGAGCAGTACGTC.

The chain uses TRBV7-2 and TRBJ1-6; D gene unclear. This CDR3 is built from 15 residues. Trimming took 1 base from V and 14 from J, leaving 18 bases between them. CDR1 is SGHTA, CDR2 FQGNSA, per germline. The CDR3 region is CASSLEFGIDGALHF. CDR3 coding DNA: TGTGCCAGCAGCTTAGAATTCGGAATTGATGGGGCCCTCCACTTT.

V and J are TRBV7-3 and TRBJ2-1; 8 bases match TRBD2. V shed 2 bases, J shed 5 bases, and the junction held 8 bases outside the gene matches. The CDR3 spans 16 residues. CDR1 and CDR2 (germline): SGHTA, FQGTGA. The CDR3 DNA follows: TGTGCCAGCAGCTTAGCGGGAGGAATTGTCCACAATGAGCAGTTCTTC. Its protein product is CASSLAGGIVHNEQFF.

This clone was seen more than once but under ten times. The CDR3 bases are TGCGCCAGCAGCCAAGCGACAGGGGCTCTCTATGGCTACACCTTC. Translating it yields CASSQATGALYGYTF. The rearrangement links TRBV4-1 to TRBJ1-2, with 8 bases aligning to TRBD1. The CDR3 runs 15 residues. Germline V gene sequence: CDR1 MGHRA, CDR2 YSYEKL. Trimming cost V 1 base and J 4 bases; bases outside gene matches: 5.

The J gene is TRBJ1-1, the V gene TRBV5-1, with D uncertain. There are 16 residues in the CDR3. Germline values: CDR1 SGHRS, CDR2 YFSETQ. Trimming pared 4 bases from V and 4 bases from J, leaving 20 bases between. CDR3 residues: CASSKLTPGQLTEAFF. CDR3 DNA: TGCGCCAGCAGCAAACTCACTCCGGGTCAGCTCACTGAAGCTTTCTTT.

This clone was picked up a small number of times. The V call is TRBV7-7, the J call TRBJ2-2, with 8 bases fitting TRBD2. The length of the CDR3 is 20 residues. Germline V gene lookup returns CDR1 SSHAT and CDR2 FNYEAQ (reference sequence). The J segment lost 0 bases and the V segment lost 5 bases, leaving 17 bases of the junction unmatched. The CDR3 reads CASSRNELGLVGSNTGELFF. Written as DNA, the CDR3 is TGTGCCAGCAGCCGTAACGAGCTGGGACTAGTCGGCTCGAACACCGGGGAGCTGTTTTTT.